These 19 T cell receptor beta chains were all obtained from the same sample, sequenced in a study of T cell repertoires in cytomegalovirus infection. TCRdb fed the reads into MiXCR, producing one record per CDR3 protein. This table has 400,000 or so distinct CDR3 sequences, roughly a third appearing once. The sequenced sample was PBMCs. Receptors were obtained from a human donor in good health (CMV status not recorded). Some clones in this sample may be carry-over from other donors' samples.

The chain uses TRBV10-1 and TRBJ2-5; D may be TRBD1 or TRBD2 (5 bases each). This CDR3 region has 12 residues. Per germline, CDR1 WNHNN and CDR2 SYGVQD (reference sequence). V was pared by 4 bases and J by 5 bases, with 8 bases between. CDR3 residues: CASSGGAETQYF. CDR3 in DNA: TGCGCCAGCAGTGGAGGGGCCGAGACCCAGTACTTC.

V gene TRBV2 combines with J gene TRBJ2-3, with D possibly being TRBD2 (6 bases). Germline CDR1 reads SNHLY; CDR2 reads FYNNEI. Deletions cut 2 bases from V and 2 bases from J, with 14 bases between. The CDR3 consists of 16 residues. CDR3 sequence reads: CASSEWVSGNTDTQYF. The DNA of the CDR3 is TGTGCCAGCAGTGAATGGGTTAGCGGTAACACAGATACGCAGTATTTT.

The table lists this clonotype with many counts. This chain links TRBV7-6 with TRBJ2-1; 10 bases fit TRBD2. Trimming took 5 bases from V and 4 from J; bases not matched to a gene: 11. The germline gives CDR1 SGHVS, CDR2 FNYEAQ. This CDR3 contains 17 residues. The CDR3 is CASSPTLAGGEYNEQFF. DNA for the CDR3: TGTGCCAGCAGCCCAACGTTAGCGGGGGGTGAATACAATGAGCAGTTCTTC.

This clonotype came up many times. V and J are TRBV5-6 and TRBJ1-2; maybe TRBD1 (5 bases). This CDR3 has 13 residues. The V and J ends lost 4 bases and 3 bases respectively, with 10 bases between them. Germline CDR1 is SGHDT and CDR2 is YYEEEE. The CDR3 region is CASSVGTDYGYTF. CDR3 bases: TGTGCCAGCAGCGTTGGGACCGACTATGGCTACACCTTC.

Concerning this clonotype: Germline is not matched at one junction end, which may reflect a read error. V gene TRBV6-5 combines with J gene TRBJ2-3, with 13 bases identical to TRBD2. This CDR3 spans 17 amino acids. CDR1 is MNHEY, CDR2 SVGAGI, per germline. CDR3 in DNA: TGTGCCAGCAGTTACACACCACTAGCGGGGGGGCCTGATACGCATTATTTT. The encoded protein is CASSYTPLAGGPDTHYF.

The chain joins TRBV25-1 to TRBJ2-3, with D unresolved. In germline, CDR1 is MGHDK, CDR2 SYGVNS. V was shortened by 4 bases and J by 0 bases, with 5 bases between the two germline ends. The CDR3 extends over 13 amino acids. The DNA of the CDR3 is TGTGCCAGCAGTGTAACTAGCACAGATACGCAGTATTTT. The encoded protein is CASSVTSTDTQYF.

Points on this clonotype: One end of the junction varies from germline; a read error may be responsible. The CDR3 loop is CASRLRVGQDNQPQHF. In DNA, the CDR3 is TGTGCCAGCCGCTTACGAGTTGGGCAGGACAATCAGCCCCAGCATTTT. The chain couples TRBV11-2 to TRBJ1-5; D ambiguous. CDR3 length equals 16 residues. Germline V lookup: CDR1 SGHAT, CDR2 FQNNGV.

This clonotype was detected many times. V is TRBV7-8 and J is TRBJ2-5; tentatively, D is TRBD1 (5 bases). The germline V gene encodes CDR1 SGHVS and CDR2 FQNEAQ. The CDR3 sequence is 16 residues long. V was clipped by 0 bases and J by 5 bases, with 16 bases between them. This CDR3 is CASSLANQGFVETQYF. CDR3 sequence (DNA): TGTGCCAGCAGCTTAGCAAACCAGGGTTTTGTTGAGACCCAGTACTTC. The full variable domain, in which reference TRBV7-8 and TRBJ2-5 provide the parts outside the CDR3, is GAGVSQSPRYKVAKRGQDVALRCDPISGHVSLFWYQQALGQGPEFLTYFQNEAQLDKSGLPSDRFFAERPEGSVSTLKIQRTQQEDSAVYLCASSLANQGFVETQYFGPGTRLLVL.

In this sample, this clonotype turned up a few times. The chain employs TRBV20-1 and TRBJ1-6; perhaps TRBD1 as D (5 bases). Germline CDR1 and CDR2: DFQATT and SNEGSKA (reference sequence). V was shortened by 3 bases and J by 7 bases, with 16 bases between the two germline ends. This CDR3 has 15 amino acids. The CDR3 is CSASKAAGRNSPLHF. DNA for the CDR3: TGCAGTGCTAGTAAAGCGGCAGGGCGAAATTCACCCCTCCACTTT.

The chain employs TRBV14 and TRBJ2-7, with D hard to call. Germline V gives CDR1 SGHDN, CDR2 FVKESK. V lost 4 bases and J lost 6, with 13 bases in between. CDR3 length: 13 amino acids. CDR3 residues: CASSPSPAVEQYF. CDR3 DNA: TGTGCCAGCAGCCCCAGTCCGGCTGTCGAGCAGTACTTC. Drawing the rest from reference TRBV14 and TRBJ2-7, the complete variable domain is EAGVTQFPSHSVIEKGQTVTLRCDPISGHDNLYWYRRVMGKEIKFLLHFVKESKQDESGMPNNRFLAERTGGTYSTLKVQPAELEDSGVYFCASSPSPAVEQYFGPGTRLTVT.

This clonotype was observed at least ten times. CDR3 in DNA: TGTGCCAGCAGCTTATGGGGGTCCGGGGAGCTGTTTTTT. This sequence encodes CASSLWGSGELFF. V is TRBV11-1 and J is TRBJ2-2; D tentatively reads TRBD1 or TRBD2 (5 bases each). Trimming stripped 2 bases from V and 6 bases from J, with 7 bases between. The CDR3 contains 13 residues. In germline, CDR1 is SGHAT, CDR2 FQDESV (reference sequence).

This clonotype was observed a few times. The CDR3 loop reads CATSRDRLGQEKNSPLHF. CDR3 bases: TGTGCCACCAGCAGAGATCGACTTGGACAGGAAAAAAATTCACCCCTCCACTTT. This chain joins TRBV15 and TRBJ1-6, with 7 bases fitting TRBD1. CDR1 LNHNV and CDR2 YYDKDF come from the germline V gene (reference sequence). There are 18 residues in the CDR3. Losses at the gene ends were 0 bases for V and 7 bases for J; bases not matched to a gene: 12.

This clonotype was counted a few times. CDR3 protein: CASSFPEPTDTQYF. CDR3 sequence (DNA): TGTGCCAGCAGCTTTCCAGAACCCACAGATACGCAGTATTTT. The chain links TRBV7-8 to TRBJ2-3; no reliable D call. The CDR3 has 14 amino acids. Germline V gene data show CDR1 as SGHVS and CDR2 as FQNEAQ. Trimming pared 3 bases from V and 2 bases from J, leaving 9 bases between.

Only a few counts were recorded for this clonotype. The gene calls are TRBV5-4 and TRBJ2-3; D not resolved. The CDR3 length is 14 residues. Germline V lookup: CDR1 SGHNT, CDR2 YYREEE (reference sequence). V was shortened by 5 bases and J by 1 base, with 11 bases between the two germline ends. CDR3 bases: TGTGCCAGCAGTCGACAAGCCGGCACAGATACGCAGTATTTT. The encoded protein is CASSRQAGTDTQYF.

J is TRBJ1-2 and V is TRBV6-6; 7 bases are shared with TRBD1. Germline V lookup: CDR1 MNHNY, CDR2 SVGAGI (reference sequence). The CDR3 runs to 14 residues. J was trimmed by 1 base and V by 5 bases; bases with no gene match: 4. The CDR3 reads CASSGTANNYGYTF. The CDR3 DNA sequence: TGTGCCAGCAGTGGGACAGCCAATAACTATGGCTACACCTTC.

This clonotype was seen many times. The chain joins TRBV7-8 to TRBJ2-2; TRBD1 matches at 8 bases. V was clipped by 2 bases and J by 4 bases; unmatched bases: 12. The CDR3 is 18 amino acids. Germline-derived CDR1 and CDR2 are SGHVS and FQNEAQ. Here the CDR3 reads CASSLFQGAILGTGELFF. The DNA of the CDR3 is TGTGCCAGCAGCTTATTCCAGGGGGCAATTCTAGGCACCGGGGAGCTGTTTTTT.

There are many counts of this clonotype. The chain links TRBV19 to TRBJ2-1; D is possibly TRBD1 (6 bases). V lost 3 bases and J 0 bases, leaving 9 bases between the germline ends. The germline V gene has CDR1 LNHDA and CDR2 SQIVND (reference sequence). The CDR3 extends over 15 amino acids. The CDR3 loop reads CASSITGSSYNEQFF. The CDR3 bases are TGTGCCAGTAGTATCACAGGGTCCTCCTACAATGAGCAGTTCTTC.

This sequence joins TRBV27 and TRBJ1-5; no clear D gene. The CDR3 sequence is 20 residues long. V lost 5 bases to trimming and J lost 2 bases, with 28 bases between them. Germline loops: CDR1 MNHEY, CDR2 SMNVEV (reference sequence). The CDR3 DNA sequence: TGTGCCAGCAGTCTAAGACCCTTTCGGGTAGGCGAAAGGCGCAATCAGCCCCAGCATTTT. Its translation: CASSLRPFRVGERRNQPQHF.

The V gene is TRBV6-1, the J gene TRBJ2-1; TRBD2 matches at 7 bases. V lost 2 bases, J lost 4 bases, and 17 bases stayed unmatched. Germline V gene sequence: CDR1 MNHNS, CDR2 SASEGT. CDR3 size: 19 residues. CDR3 residues: CASSESSLGGTNPYNEQFF. The CDR3, as DNA: TGTGCCAGCAGTGAAAGTTCCCTTGGGGGGACTAACCCGTACAATGAGCAGTTCTTC.